The 7 T cell receptor beta chains listed next were all sequenced from one sample in a study of human T cells and chemical hapten exposure. Time point here: patch test 1, 2 weeks after DPC sensitization. The treatment was: therapeutic diphenylcyclopropenone sensitization with weekly scalp DPC. TCRdb independently ran MiXCR on the RACE reads; one entry per CDR3 protein. This sample has 75,000 to 90,000 distinct CDR3 sequences, with approximately 10% found just once. Source: whole blood, taken in connection with sensitization to the hapten diphenylcyclopropenone (DPC). These receptors all stem from a woman in her sixties or seventies with alopecia areata. Some clones in this sample may be carry-over from other donors' samples.

The chain recombines TRBV6-1 with TRBJ1-3; no clear D. The CDR3 loop spans 15 amino acids. The germline gives CDR1 MNHNS, CDR2 SASEGT. V was pared by 2 bases and J by 0 bases, with 8 bases between. CDR3 sequence reads: CASSEFKSSGNTIYF. In DNA, the CDR3 is TGTGCCAGCAGTGAATTCAAGAGCTCTGGAAACACCATATATTTT.

In its sample, this clonotype was seen many times. The chain is built from TRBV7-9 and TRBJ2-5; D is unresolved. The CDR3 spans 13 residues. Germline-derived CDR1 and CDR2 are SEHNR and FQNEAQ (reference sequence). V lost 3 bases to trimming and J lost 5 bases, with 10 bases between them. The CDR3 DNA reads as TGTGCCAGCAGCTTGGCGAGGTTTGAGACCCAGTACTTC. This sequence encodes CASSLARFETQYF.

This clonotype came up a few times. DNA for the CDR3: TGCAGTGCTAGACTCCAATTGAACACTGAAGCTTTCTTT. Amino acids: CSARLQLNTEAFF. The J gene is TRBJ1-1, the V gene TRBV20-1; no firm D call. The CDR3 contains 13 residues. V was clipped by 2 bases and J by 0 bases, with 7 bases between them. Germline assignment: CDR1 DFQATT and CDR2 SNEGSKA (reference sequence).

The chain uses TRBV29-1 and TRBJ1-3, with a weak D call TRBD1 (5 bases). V lost 7 bases, J lost 4 bases, and 8 bases lay in between. This CDR3 contains 11 residues. Germline V gives CDR1 SQVTM, CDR2 ANQGSEA. CDR3 amino acids: CSGDVGNTIYF. The CDR3 bases are TGCAGCGGGGACGTCGGAAACACCATATATTTT.

The chain combines TRBV18 with TRBJ1-2; D remains unclear. Germline CDR1 and CDR2: KGHSH and LQKENI. V shed 5 bases and J shed 7 bases, with 17 bases lying between them. CDR3 length equals 14 residues. In nucleotides, the CDR3 is TGTGCCAGCTCATTAGGGCAGAAACGAGCTGGCTACACCTTC. Amino acid sequence: CASSLGQKRAGYTF.

This clonotype appeared many times. V is TRBV18 and J is TRBJ1-3; TRBD1 matches 7 bases. From germline, CDR1 is KGHSH and CDR2 LQKENI. The V gene end was trimmed by 2 bases and the J gene end by 0 bases; junction bases not matched to a gene: 10. The CDR3 contains 18 residues. In DNA, the CDR3 is TGTGCCAGCTCACCATATGGGGGACAGACGTCCTCTGGAAACACCATATATTTT. Translation: CASSPYGGQTSSGNTIYF.

The chain is built from TRBV2 and TRBJ1-1; TRBD1 might be the D (5 bases). Germline assignment: CDR1 SNHLY and CDR2 FYNNEI. The ends were cut back, 1 base at V and 4 bases at J, with 10 bases in the middle. The CDR3 totals 14 residues. The CDR3 DNA is TGTGCCAGCAGTGAAGTATCGGGGGGCACTGAAGCTTTCTTT. Residues: CASSEVSGGTEAFF.